This T cell receptor beta chain stems from a study of T cells in localized non-small cell lung cancer. Findings of the study overall: Adjacent uninvolved lung tissue had the highest T cell clonality, exceeding tumor.

Germline V CDR1 and CDR2: LNHNV, YYDKDF (reference sequence). This CDR3 is 13 amino acids long. V was trimmed by 8 bases and J by 3 bases, leaving 13 bases between them. A remark on this clone: Its specificity is not known.

TCRdb's copy holds only in-frame clones and misses some; the assay was immunoSEQ multiplex PCR. This sample has some 21,000 clones; about nine tenths occur once, and the top ten carry roughly 7.2%. This clonotype was obtained from a woman aged 35 to 69 with stage I lung adenocarcinoma. The sample consisted of peripheral blood, taken before any cancer treatment. The chain links TRBV15 to TRBJ1-1; no reliable D call. DNA of the CDR3: TGTGCCACCTCAGATCGGTGGGACACTGAAGCTTTCTTT. Amino acids: CATSDRWDTEAFF.